This TCR beta chain was sequenced for a study of blood T cell repertoires in COVID-19. Background on the study: Material from acute and convalescent COVID-19 was sourced from the United States, Italy and Spain. T cells, B-cell-depleted T cells, or PBMCs provided the cDNA or gDNA that served as material.

This clone showed up just once. In the study's own analysis: Nucleated cell counts were estimated from reference gene primer amplification. Method: immunoSEQ multiplex PCR; TCRdb's copy keeps in-frame clones and lacks some. V and J calls and clone size are those listed in that table; D and trimming were worked out from the DNA. The sample records fewer than 400,000 clones, less than 85% being singletons. Those enrolled, adults aged roughly 18 to 100 years, came from about two dozen US areas. The CDR3 contains 12 residues. With 6 bases removed from V and 7 bases from J, the gap between germline ends came to 13 bases. The germline V gene has CDR1 MDHEN and CDR2 SYDVKM.

This receptor was taken from a woman aged 25 to 39 who had been exposed to COVID-19. The specimen was PBMCs or T cells enriched from blood (not recorded which). V and J are TRBV28 and TRBJ2-7; a weak D match, TRBD2 (6 bases). CDR3 in DNA: TGTGCCAGCAGGGAGGGATCGAAGGAGCAGTACTTC. This codes for CASREGSKEQYF.